The present entry profiles one T cell receptor beta chain with its context. Its target is unknown. Assay: immunoSEQ multiplex PCR; the TCRdb copy retains only in-frame clones and omits some. Found here are 77,000 or so clones, roughly 86% of them singletons; the top ten hold approximately 0.63%. The data originate from a study of OX40 agonist ivuxolimab in advanced cancers. Overall study findings and caveats: The CD4+ and CD8+ T cells in the blood had expanded clonally by week 6 at 0.1 to 3.0 mg/kg. Antigen specificity of clonally expanded peripheral T cells was not established.

At baseline, cycle 4 day 1, and cycle 7 day 1, blood was sampled. Germline V lookup: CDR1 SGDLS, CDR2 YYNGEE. V was cut by 3 bases and J by 0 bases, with 10 bases left in between. There are 14 residues in the CDR3. The sequencing here drew on CD4+ or CD8+ T cells sorted from blood, taken in a trial of the OX40 agonist ivuxolimab. This chain uses TRBV9 with TRBJ2-7, with D possibly TRBD1 on 5 matching bases. The sequence was collected from an adult with an advanced solid tumor such as melanoma, head and neck, liver or kidney cancer. CDR3 residues: CASSEGPTSYEQYF. The CDR3 region has the DNA TGTGCCAGCAGCGAGGGGCCAACCTCCTACGAGCAGTACTTC. The full variable domain, with the rest looked up from reference TRBV9 and TRBJ2-7, is DSGVTQTPKHLITATGQRVTLRCSPRSGDLSVYWYQQSLDQGLQFLIQYYNGEERAKGNILERFSAQQFPDLHSELNLSSLELGDSALYFCASSEGPTSYEQYFGPGTRLTVT.